The 2 T cell receptor beta chains below all came from one sample that was sequenced in a study of beta chain features in type 1 diabetes. Since all of the isolated RNA was reverse transcribed, expressed TCRB transcripts were what got sequenced. Sequencing was performed with immunoSEQ multiplex PCR; in TCRdb, only in-frame clones are kept and a portion is missing. Among about 220,000 clones listed, about a tenth were seen once. The sample consisted of central memory CD4+ T cells from blood. These receptors all come from a man younger than 35 in good health.

The chain recombines TRBV30 with TRBJ2-1, with D unclear. Germline lookup yields CDR1 GTSNPN and CDR2 SVGIG (reference sequence). The ends were cut back, 0 bases at V and 5 bases at J, with 14 bases in the middle. The CDR3 sequence is 15 residues long. Here the CDR3 reads CAWSVPPRPNNEQFF. CDR3 DNA: TGTGCCTGGAGTGTCCCCCCGCGACCCAACAATGAGCAGTTCTTC.

This chain links TRBV29-1 with TRBJ2-7, with TRBD1 matching over 7 bases. Per the germline V gene, CDR1 is SQVTM and CDR2 is ANQGSEA. The CDR3 is 13 amino acids. Trimming took 4 bases from V and 3 from J; bases not matched to a gene: 6. The CDR3 here is CSVAMGQFYEQYF. The CDR3 region has the DNA TGCAGCGTTGCTATGGGACAGTTCTACGAGCAGTACTTC.